This T cell receptor (beta chain) was identified during a study of blood T cells in healthy people across ages. Combining a sample-barcoded 5' primer with a J-beta primer mix, a second PCR ran for roughly 7 to 12 cycles. TCRdb ran MiXCR on the 5' RACE reads and lists one entry per CDR3 protein. The data contain around 800,000 distinct CDR3 sequences, about 55% of them singletons. Trimming removed 2 bases from V and 8 bases from J, with 12 bases in between. CDR3 length equals 13 residues. CDR1 and CDR2 from the germline V gene are DFQATT and SNEGSKA (reference sequence). The source material was blood. This rearrangement joins TRBV20-1 to TRBJ1-4, with no clear D. This clonotype originated in an older man in good health. CDR3 bases: TGCAGTGCTAGACGGCCGCCGGAAGAAAAACTGTTTTTT. It yields the protein CSARRPPEEKLFF.